A single sample gave rise to the 29 T cell receptor delta chains below, sequenced in a study of gamma-delta T cells after stem cell transplantation. TCRdb processed the RT-PCR reads again with the CATT caller. The sample holds around 7,800 delta-chain clones, 14% to 15% seen once. The sequenced sample consisted of gamma-delta T cells. The receptors come from a human donor. It is not recorded whose cells these are; they may come from a transplant donor.

This clone turned up a few times. The protein TCRdb lists belongs to a much larger clone and differs from this DNA's translation at residue 13, which points to a read error; the protein shown is made from the DNA. The genes are TRDV2 and TRDJ1, with TRDD3 identical over 11 bases. With V trimmed by 0 bases and J by 11 bases, 13 bases remained unmatched. The CDR3 is made up of 16 amino acids. The germline V gene has CDR1 GEAIGNYY and CDR2 EKD. The CDR3 DNA follows: TGTGCCTGTGACACCGGAGTATGGGGGATACGGTCGTATCTCATCTTT. Translating it yields CACDTGVWGIRSYLIF.

By share, this clone counts as medium-sized (0.01 to 0.1%). This chain joins TRDV1 and TRDJ1; 7 positions agree with TRDD2. The CDR3 spans 21 residues. V shed 5 bases, J shed 0 bases, and the junction held 24 bases outside the gene matches. Looked up from germline, CDR1 is TSWWSYY and CDR2 is QGS. The CDR3 is CALGKGFLLEPGEEHTDKLIF. The DNA for the CDR3 is TGTGCTCTTGGGAAGGGATTCCTACTAGAGCCAGGAGAAGAACACACCGATAAACTCATCTTT.

Concerning this clone: A much larger clonotype is one base distant, so this may be a read error. The same CDR3 can be traced to other DNA sequences in this sample. The genes are TRDV1 and TRDJ1; TRDD3 might be the D (5 bases). The length of the CDR3 is 19 residues. V lost 0 bases and J 2 bases, leaving 22 bases between the germline ends. The germline CDR1 and CDR2 sequences are TSWWSYY and QGS. The DNA for the CDR3 is TGTGCTCTTGGGGAACTCCCGGAGCGTTATACGCCCCGAACCGATAAACTCATCTTT. Translating it yields CALGELPERYTPRTDKLIF.

The chain is built from TRDV1 and TRDJ1; D uncertain. V gave up 0 bases and J gave up 1 base, with 18 bases separating them. The CDR3 is made up of 18 amino acids. Germline lookup yields CDR1 TSWWSYY and CDR2 QGS. The CDR3 region is CALGELYPGTKSTDKLIF. CDR3 nucleotide sequence: TGTGCTCTTGGGGAACTTTACCCCGGGACAAAATCCACCGATAAACTCATCTTT.

Only a few counts were recorded for this clone. The DNA is omitted, as the CDR3 cannot be located on it reliably, and the CDR3 follows TCRdb's listing. The rearrangement uses TRAV29/DV5 and TRDJ1; the DNA was not compared with TRDD3, the D call given in the table. The CDR3 sequence runs 21 residues, both termini included. Germline assignment: CDR1 NSMFDY and CDR2 ISSIKDK. The CDR3 protein is CSVLLCSKRKYWGIRFDKLIF.

This rearrangement joins TRDV1 to TRDJ1, with 7 bases aligning to TRDD3. Germline-derived CDR1 and CDR2 are TSWWSYY and QGS. J gave up 0 bases and V 5 bases, and 12 bases lay outside the gene matches. The CDR3 length is 17 residues. CDR3 protein: CALGPRRSLGDTDKLIF. The CDR3 DNA sequence: TGTGCTCTTGGGCCTCGGCGGTCTCTGGGGGACACCGATAAACTCATCTTT.

In the case of this clone: A far larger clone is just one base off, so this is likely a read error. Other nucleotide sequences in the sample specify the same CDR3. The genes are TRDV2 and TRDJ3; 11 bases are shared with TRDD3. The CDR3 length is 18 residues. The germline V gene encodes CDR1 GEAIGNYY and CDR2 EKD. CDR3 amino acids: CACDKVLGDTWDTRQMFF. The CDR3 region has the DNA TGCGCCTGTGACAAAGTACTGGGGGATACCTGGGACACCCGACAGATGTTTTTC.

CDR3 sequence (DNA): TGTGCCTTCGAAACTTCCCCTTGGGGGATAAGGTGGGGGTACACCGATAAACTCATCTTT. Translating it yields CAFETSPWGIRWGYTDKLIF. J is TRDJ1 and V is TRDV3; 9 nucleotides line up with TRDD3. Germline V gives CDR1 TVYSNPD, CDR2 GDNSRS (reference sequence). The CDR3 runs to 20 residues. The ends lost 3 bases at V and 0 bases at J; junction bases unmatched: 23.

This clone was detected a few times. Possible read error: a much larger clone is one base away. The gene calls are TRDV2 and TRDJ1; 12 nucleotides align to TRDD3. V gave up 2 bases and J gave up 0 bases; unmatched junction bases: 15. The germline V gene encodes CDR1 GEAIGNYY and CDR2 EKD. The CDR3 has 20 residues. The CDR3 loop reads CACDRGKYWGIPGYTDKLIF. CDR3 sequence (DNA): TGTGCCTGTGACAGGGGGAAATACTGGGGGATACCTGGGTACACCGATAAACTCATCTTT.

This clone is categorized as medium-sized (0.01 to 0.1%). The chain links TRDV2 to TRDJ1; 9 nucleotides match TRDD3. The CDR3 has 17 amino acids. Germline V gives CDR1 GEAIGNYY, CDR2 EKD. V was clipped by 2 bases and J by 0 bases; unmatched bases: 9. CDR3 region: CACDIKLGEPYTDKLIF. In DNA, the CDR3 is TGTGCCTGTGACATCAAACTGGGGGAACCGTACACCGATAAACTCATCTTT.

The CDR3 spells CASAHPNTSRYWGIRKLIF. CDR3 coding DNA: TGTGCTTCTGCACACCCAAACACATCCCGGTACTGGGGGATAAGGAAACTCATCTTT. The chain is built from TRDV3 and TRDJ1; 11 bases fit TRDD3. CDR3 size: 19 residues. The V gene's germline CDR1 is TVYSNPD and CDR2 GDNSRS (reference sequence).

Within the sample, this clone is medium-sized. The V and J genes are TRDV1 and TRDJ1, with D hard to call. The CDR3 is 16 amino acids. Germline CDR1 reads TSWWSYY; CDR2 reads QGS. Deletions cut 1 base from V and 0 bases from J, with 12 bases between. DNA for the CDR3: TGTGCTCTTGGGGAACCCCACGGTCCGTACACCGATAAACTCATCTTT. It is translated as CALGEPHGPYTDKLIF.

This clone is judged medium-sized. The J gene is TRDJ1, the V gene TRDV2; 8 positions agree with TRDD3. The V and J ends lost 5 bases and 0 bases, in that order; junction bases with no gene match: 16. This CDR3 is built from 18 residues. From germline, CDR1 is GEAIGNYY and CDR2 EKD. The CDR3 bases are TGTGCCTGTGCCCTTCGCTACCATTTACTGGGGGACACCGATAAACTCATCTTT. This gives the protein CACALRYHLLGDTDKLIF.

This clone was detected a few times. Being one base from a much bigger clone, this may be a read error. This same CDR3 is encoded by further DNA sequences in the sample. This sequence joins TRDV2 and TRDJ3; D perhaps matches TRDD3 (6 bases). Looked up from germline, CDR1 is GEAIGNYY and CDR2 is EKD. This CDR3 is 18 amino acids long. For the CDR3, the DNA is TGTGCCTGTGACACCTGGGGGGCCAGCTCCTGGGATACCCGACAGATGTTTTTC. This encodes CACDTWGASSWDTRQMFF.

This clone was observed a few times. This likely stems from a read error, as it lies one base from a far larger clone. This chain connects TRDV2 to TRDJ2, with 8 bases lining up with TRDD3. This CDR3 comprises 17 residues. V lost 0 bases to trimming and J lost 4 bases; unmatched junction nucleotides: 9. Germline CDR1 GEAIGNYY, CDR2 EKD. The CDR3 coding sequence is TGTGCCTGTGACACCAAGGTTGGGGGATCCGAGACAGCACAACTCTTCTTT. It specifies CACDTKVGGSETAQLFF.

This clone was counted a few times. Possible read error: a much larger clone is one base away. The same CDR3 is also encoded by other DNA sequences in this sample. The chain uses TRDV2 and TRDJ2; a weak D match, TRDD3 (6 bases). V lost 0 bases and J 0 bases, leaving 16 bases between the germline ends. CDR3 size: 18 residues. Germline CDR1 GEAIGNYY, CDR2 EKD. Here the CDR3 reads CACDTAWGHKALTAQLFF. In nucleotides, the CDR3 is TGTGCCTGTGACACCGCTTGGGGGCACAAAGCTTTGACAGCACAACTCTTCTTT.

Relative to its sample, this clone is medium-sized. The V gene is TRDV2, the J gene TRDJ1, with TRDD3 matching over 7 bases. Germline V CDR1 and CDR2: GEAIGNYY, EKD. This CDR3 is built from 12 residues. V was pared by 3 bases and J by 4 bases, with 1 base of the junction left unmatched. The CDR3 DNA is TGTGCCTGTGACTGGGGATACGATAAACTCATCTTT. Its translation: CACDWGYDKLIF.

This clone was counted only a few times. The chain employs TRDV1 and TRDJ1; no clear D gene. Trimming took off 0 bases at V and 1 base at J, with 15 bases between the two ends. Germline CDR1 and CDR2: TSWWSYY and QGS. The CDR3 is 17 residues long. CDR3 sequence: CALGELNPPLITDKLIF. The CDR3 DNA reads as TGTGCTCTTGGGGAACTAAATCCCCCCTTAATCACCGATAAACTCATCTTT.

J is TRDJ1 and V is TRDV2; D is undetermined. The length of the CDR3 is 13 residues. Trimming pared 1 base from V and 9 bases from J, leaving 14 bases between. Germline assignment: CDR1 GEAIGNYY and CDR2 EKD. The DNA for the CDR3 is TGTGCCTGTGACACTTACGACACAGATCAACTCATCTTT. This gives the protein CACDTYDTDQLIF.

This clone is deemed medium-sized. The chain uses TRDV3 and TRDJ1; unclear D gene. Trimming pared 3 bases from V and 0 bases from J, leaving 17 bases between. CDR1 and CDR2 from the germline V gene are TVYSNPD and GDNSRS (reference sequence). This CDR3 region has 15 residues. The CDR3 spells CAFFCPEGYTDKLIF. The CDR3 DNA sequence: TGTGCCTTCTTTTGTCCTGAGGGGTACACCGATAAACTCATCTTT. Based on the CDR3 plus reference TRDV3 and TRDJ1, the full variable domain is CDKVTQSSPDQTVASGSEVVLLCTYDTVYSNPDLFWYRIRPDYSFQFVFYGDNSRSEGADFTQGRFSVKHILTQKAFHLVISPVRTEDSATYYCAFFCPEGYTDKLIFGKGTRVTVEP.

This clone was observed a handful of times. The chain has TRDV2 and TRDJ2; 13 bases fit TRDD3. J was trimmed by 2 bases and V by 3 bases; bases with no gene match: 5. The CDR3 spans 17 residues. CDR1 GEAIGNYY and CDR2 EKD come from the germline V gene. CDR3 loop: CACDPVLGDTLTAQLFF. The CDR3 DNA follows: TGTGCCTGTGACCCTGTACTGGGGGATACGTTGACAGCACAACTCTTCTTT.

This clone is categorized as medium-sized. This same CDR3 is encoded by further DNA sequences in the sample. V is TRDV2 and J is TRDJ3; the match to TRDD3 covers 12 bases. Germline lookup yields CDR1 GEAIGNYY and CDR2 EKD. With V trimmed by 0 bases and J by 0 bases, 5 bases remained unmatched. The CDR3 spans 20 residues. The CDR3 DNA reads TGTGCCTGTGACACCGTACTGGGGGATACAAGCTCCTGGGACACCCGACAGATGTTTTTC. Its protein is CACDTVLGDTSSWDTRQMFF.

V and J are TRDV1 and TRDJ1; D is perhaps TRDD3 (6 bases). Trimming took 5 bases from V and 0 from J, leaving 31 bases between them. The CDR3 has 21 residues. CDR1 and CDR2 (germline): TSWWSYY, QGS. The CDR3 nucleotides are TGTGCTCTTGGGTTGCCACTTGGGGGGAAAAACCCAGCGGACAACACCGATAAACTCATCTTT. Residues: CALGLPLGGKNPADNTDKLIF.

In regard to this clone: A much larger clone differs by one base, so this may be a read error. The chain is built from TRDV2 and TRDJ1, with 13 bases fitting TRDD3. Germline V gene data show CDR1 as GEAIGNYY and CDR2 as EKD. The CDR3 has 19 residues. CDR3 in amino acids: CAYDTGLPTGGYGTDKLIF. The CDR3, as DNA: TGTGCCTATGACACCGGGCTCCCCACTGGGGGATACGGGACCGATAAACTCATCTTT.

This clone was recorded at least ten times. The chain recombines TRDV1 with TRDJ3; D is ambiguous. Deletions cut 1 base from V and 0 bases from J, with 7 bases between. This CDR3 is built from 17 residues. Germline CDR1 is TSWWSYY and CDR2 is QGS. The chain's CDR3 is CALGEQLVSWDTRQMFF. In nucleotides, the CDR3 is TGTGCTCTTGGGGAACAACTCGTCTCCTGGGACACCCGACAGATGTTTTTC.

The rearrangement uses TRDV1 and TRDJ1, with 12 bases that match TRDD3. Germline lookup yields CDR1 TSWWSYY and CDR2 QGS. The trim removed 9 bases at V and 0 bases at J, leaving 29 bases unmatched. This CDR3 contains 23 residues. CDR3 sequence reads: CALQGLPPSYWGIHNTYTDKLIF. Written as DNA, the CDR3 is TGTGCTCTGCAAGGCCTTCCTCCTTCTTACTGGGGGATACACAATACTTACACCGATAAACTCATCTTT.

The chain is built from TRDV1 and TRDJ1; D unresolved. Germline loops: CDR1 TSWWSYY, CDR2 QGS. Trimming took off 0 bases at V and 0 bases at J, with 11 bases between the two ends. This CDR3 spans 16 amino acids. DNA of the CDR3: TGTGCTCTTGGGGAACTTGGCCCCCCGTACACCGATAAACTCATCTTT. The encoded protein is CALGELGPPYTDKLIF.

This clone showed up just a few times. This likely came from a read error, as a far larger clone is one base away. DNA of the CDR3: TGTGCCTGTGACACCCTGGGGGATACAGCACAACTCTTCTTT. Its protein is CACDTLGDTAQLFF. The rearrangement uses TRDV2 and TRDJ2; the match to TRDD3 covers 9 bases. Germline CDR1 reads GEAIGNYY; CDR2 reads EKD. The CDR3 is made up of 14 amino acids. V lost 0 bases, J lost 5 bases, and 0 bases stayed unmatched.

This chain joins TRDV1 and TRDJ1; TRDD3 aligns across 9 bases. Looked up from germline, CDR1 is TSWWSYY and CDR2 is QGS. The V gene end was trimmed by 4 bases and the J gene end by 4 bases; junction bases not matched to a gene: 28. The CDR3 covers 22 residues. The CDR3 loop is CALGANLDLFRGYDWGNDKLIF. CDR3 sequence (DNA): TGTGCTCTTGGGGCGAATCTGGATCTTTTTCGCGGCTACGACTGGGGGAACGATAAACTCATCTTT.